The rows below give T cell receptor beta chains drawn from one sample of a study of CD8 T cells in ankylosing spondylitis. TCRdb independently ran MiXCR on the 5' RACE reads; one entry per CDR3 protein. Of about 240,000 distinct CDR3 sequences listed, roughly 10% are singletons. Sequences were obtained from blood, either unsorted or a sorted T cell fraction (not recorded which). The receptors were sampled from a male donor with ankylosing spondylitis or in good health (not recorded which). The CDR3 runs from the conserved cysteine through the conserved F or W. The order of the fields is V gene, clone size, J gene, D gene, CDR3 length, CDR3 protein, CDR3 DNA. A D gene is named only where the DNA matches it firmly. Not all rows give a size; the values are once, few, many and, for expanded clones, a class.

v_gene: TRBV2
abundance: many
j_gene: TRBJ2-1
d_gene: TRBD2
len: 15
CDR3aa: CASSESSGSHNEQFF
CDR3nt: TGTGCCAGCAGTGAATCTAGCGGGTCTCACAATGAGCAGTTCTTC

v_gene: TRBV19
abundance: many
j_gene: TRBJ2-1
d_gene: -
len: 13
CDR3aa: CASSRLASNEQFF
CDR3nt: TGTGCCAGTAGTCGGCTAGCGTCCAATGAGCAGTTCTTC

v_gene: TRBV20-1
abundance: -
j_gene: TRBJ2-7
d_gene: -
len: 11
CDR3aa: CSASSGFEQCF
CDR3nt: TGCAGTGCTAGTTCAGGGTTCGAGCAGTGCTTC

v_gene: TRBV28
abundance: -
j_gene: TRBJ2-7
d_gene: TRBD1
len: 15
CDR3aa: CASSPVRGQGYEQYF
CDR3nt: TGTGCCAGCAGCCCCGTCCGTGGACAGGGCTACGAGCAGTACTTC

v_gene: TRBV20-1
abundance: -
j_gene: TRBJ2-3
d_gene: -
len: 12
CDR3aa: CSAREVGDTQYF
CDR3nt: TGCAGTGCTAGAGAGGTGGGAGATACGCAGTATTTT

v_gene: TRBV6-5
abundance: -
j_gene: TRBJ2-3
d_gene: TRBD1
len: 16
CDR3aa: CASSRDRDPRGDTQYF
CDR3nt: TGTGCCAGCAGCAGGGACAGGGACCCCCGCGGAGATACGCAGTATTTT

v_gene: TRBV12-3/TRBV12-4
abundance: many
j_gene: TRBJ1-4
d_gene: -
len: 18
CDR3aa: CASSLGQALRATNEKLFF
CDR3nt: TGTGCCAGCAGTTTAGGGCAGGCATTACGAGCTACTAATGAAAAACTGTTTTTT

v_gene: TRBV7-9
abundance: many
j_gene: TRBJ1-1
d_gene: -
len: 13
CDR3aa: CASSIIRVTEAFF
CDR3nt: TGTGCCAGCAGCATAATTAGGGTTACTGAAGCTTTCTTT

v_gene: TRBV25-1
abundance: many
j_gene: TRBJ1-5
d_gene: -
len: 13
CDR3aa: CASSESRDTSQHF
CDR3nt: TGTGCCAGCAGTGAATCCCGGGACACCTCCCAGCATTTT

v_gene: TRBV20-1
abundance: few
j_gene: TRBJ2-5
d_gene: -
len: 14
CDR3aa: CSARRGDSQETQYF
CDR3nt: TGCAGTGCTAGAAGGGGGGACTCCCAAGAGACCCAGTACTTC

v_gene: TRBV29-1
abundance: -
j_gene: TRBJ1-2
d_gene: -
len: 12
CDR3aa: CSVEWDIYGYTF
CDR3nt: TGCAGCGTTGAGTGGGACATATATGGCTACACCTTC

v_gene: TRBV7-6
abundance: -
j_gene: TRBJ2-6
d_gene: TRBD2
len: 21
CDR3aa: CASSNIRGSQLTFSGANVLTF
CDR3nt: TGTGCCAGCAGCAACATTCGCGGGAGTCAGCTTACATTCTCTGGGGCCAACGTCCTGACTTTC

v_gene: TRBV5-1
abundance: many
j_gene: TRBJ2-7
d_gene: TRBD2
len: 13
CDR3aa: CASSAGLDYEQYF
CDR3nt: TGCGCCAGCAGCGCGGGACTAGACTACGAGCAGTACTTC

v_gene: TRBV29-1
abundance: many
j_gene: TRBJ2-1
d_gene: TRBD1
len: 12
CDR3aa: CSVKRGPNEQFF
CDR3nt: TGCAGCGTGAAAAGGGGGCCCAATGAGCAGTTCTTC

v_gene: TRBV7-9
abundance: -
j_gene: TRBJ2-1
d_gene: TRBD2
len: 15
CDR3aa: CASSPLAGGNNEQFF
CDR3nt: TGTGCCAGCAGCCCACTAGCGGGAGGGAACAATGAGCAGTTCTTC

v_gene: TRBV5-1
abundance: many
j_gene: TRBJ2-7
d_gene: -
len: 14
CDR3aa: CASSWGTGSYEQYF
CDR3nt: TGCGCCAGCAGCTGGGGGACGGGATCCTACGAGCAGTACTTC

v_gene: TRBV7-2
abundance: few
j_gene: TRBJ2-2
d_gene: -
len: 15
CDR3aa: CASSYGPLEAGELFF
CDR3nt: TGTGCCAGCAGCTACGGACCACTCGAGGCCGGGGAGCTGTTTTTT

v_gene: TRBV5-1
abundance: many
j_gene: TRBJ2-7
d_gene: -
len: 15
CDR3aa: CASSLGLQGIDEQYF
CDR3nt: TGCGCCAGCAGCTTGGGGCTACAGGGTATCGACGAGCAGTACTTC

v_gene: TRBV5-1
abundance: few
j_gene: TRBJ1-1
d_gene: -
len: 14
CDR3aa: CASSLGTVGTEAFF
CDR3nt: TGCGCCAGCAGCTTGGGAACAGTTGGCACTGAAGCTTTCTTT

v_gene: TRBV20-1
abundance: -
j_gene: TRBJ2-1
d_gene: TRBD2
len: 14
CDR3aa: CSATLAGRYNEQFF
CDR3nt: TGCAGTGCTACCCTAGCGGGACGATACAATGAGCAGTTCTTC

v_gene: TRBV5-6
abundance: many
j_gene: TRBJ2-2
d_gene: -
len: 19
CDR3aa: CASSLLPGTPKKEAGELFF
CDR3nt: TGTGCCAGCAGCCTCCTACCCGGGACACCTAAAAAAGAAGCCGGGGAGCTGTTTTTT

v_gene: TRBV6-1
abundance: many
j_gene: TRBJ1-3
d_gene: -
len: 13
CDR3aa: CASSVSSGNTIYF
CDR3nt: TGTGCCAGCTCCGTGAGCTCTGGAAACACCATATATTTT

v_gene: TRBV5-1
abundance: many
j_gene: TRBJ1-1
d_gene: TRBD1
len: 15
CDR3aa: CASSPGQGVNTEAFF
CDR3nt: TGCGCCAGCAGCCCAGGACAGGGGGTGAACACTGAAGCTTTCTTT

v_gene: TRBV29-1
abundance: many
j_gene: TRBJ1-2
d_gene: -
len: 13
CDR3aa: CSVATVSGYGYTF
CDR3nt: TGCAGCGTAGCGACAGTGTCAGGGTATGGCTACACCTTC

v_gene: TRBV6-1
abundance: many
j_gene: TRBJ2-3
d_gene: -
len: 13
CDR3aa: CASGVSSTDTQYF
CDR3nt: TGTGCCAGCGGGGTTAGTTCCACAGATACGCAGTATTTT

v_gene: TRBV29-1
abundance: many
j_gene: TRBJ1-2
d_gene: -
len: 12
CDR3aa: CSVEDQYYGSTF
CDR3nt: TGCAGCGTTGAAGACCAGTACTATGGGAGCACCTTC

v_gene: TRBV7-3
abundance: many
j_gene: TRBJ2-2
d_gene: TRBD2
len: 16
CDR3aa: CASSDLLAGGHRELFF
CDR3nt: TGTGCCAGCAGCGACCTCCTAGCGGGGGGGCACCGGGAGCTGTTTTTT

v_gene: TRBV7-2
abundance: -
j_gene: TRBJ1-5
d_gene: -
len: 15
CDR3aa: CASSQSFYSNQPQHF
CDR3nt: TGTGCCAGCAGCCAATCCTTTTATAGCAATCAGCCCCAGCATTTT

v_gene: TRBV6-5
abundance: few
j_gene: TRBJ2-7
d_gene: -
len: 15
CDR3aa: CASSYAYRVPYEQYF
CDR3nt: TGTGCCAGCAGTTACGCCTACAGGGTCCCCTACGAGCAGTACTTC

v_gene: TRBV3-1
abundance: few
j_gene: TRBJ1-2
d_gene: -
len: 14
CDR3aa: CASSATRFTYGYTF
CDR3nt: TGTGCCAGCAGCGCGACCCGGTTCACCTATGGCTACACCTTC

v_gene: TRBV14
abundance: many
j_gene: TRBJ1-1
d_gene: -
len: 15
CDR3aa: CASSQDLKENTEAFF
CDR3nt: TGTGCCAGCAGCCAAGATCTGAAGGAGAACACTGAAGCTTTCTTT

v_gene: TRBV6-6
abundance: many
j_gene: TRBJ2-7
d_gene: -
len: 13
CDR3aa: CASTPSGPYEQYF
CDR3nt: TGTGCCAGCACACCCTCGGGGCCATACGAGCAGTACTTC

v_gene: TRBV15
abundance: many
j_gene: TRBJ2-7
d_gene: TRBD2
len: 14
CDR3aa: CATSADSGISEQYF
CDR3nt: TGTGCCACCAGCGCCGATAGCGGGATTAGCGAGCAGTACTTC

v_gene: TRBV12-3/TRBV12-4
abundance: many
j_gene: TRBJ2-3
d_gene: -
len: 13
CDR3aa: CASSLSSTDTQYF
CDR3nt: TGTGCCAGCAGTTTAAGCTCCACAGATACGCAGTATTTT

v_gene: TRBV7-8
abundance: -
j_gene: TRBJ2-3
d_gene: -
len: 15
CDR3aa: CASSLRAGSTDTQYF
CDR3nt: TGTGCCAGCAGCTTAAGGGCGGGGTCCACAGATACGCAGTATTTT

v_gene: TRBV28
abundance: few
j_gene: TRBJ2-5
d_gene: -
len: 16
CDR3aa: CASSVTWERAEETQYF
CDR3nt: TGTGCCAGCAGTGTAACCTGGGAAAGGGCCGAAGAGACCCAGTACTTC

v_gene: TRBV20-1
abundance: -
j_gene: TRBJ2-4
d_gene: -
len: 14
CDR3aa: CNAPPPTGRLIQYF
CDR3nt: TGCAATGCTCCCCCACCCACGGGACGCCTAATTCAGTACTTC

v_gene: TRBV20-1
abundance: many
j_gene: TRBJ2-7
d_gene: TRBD2
len: 14
CDR3aa: CSAQTSGGGNEQYF
CDR3nt: TGCAGTGCGCAGACTAGCGGGGGGGGAAACGAGCAGTACTTC

v_gene: TRBV6-6
abundance: many
j_gene: TRBJ2-5
d_gene: -
len: 13
CDR3aa: CASSRRNEETQYF
CDR3nt: TGTGCCAGCAGTCGCAGGAACGAAGAGACCCAGTACTTC

v_gene: TRBV5-4
abundance: few
j_gene: TRBJ2-5
d_gene: -
len: 13
CDR3aa: CASSLNSLETQYF
CDR3nt: TGTGCCAGCAGCTTGAACAGTTTAGAGACCCAGTACTTC

v_gene: TRBV5-1
abundance: many
j_gene: TRBJ2-1
d_gene: -
len: 12
CDR3aa: CASSLSGGEQFF
CDR3nt: TGCGCCAGCAGCTTGTCTGGGGGTGAGCAGTTCTTC

v_gene: TRBV29-1
abundance: -
j_gene: TRBJ2-2
d_gene: -
len: 16
CDR3aa: CSAGPTGDANTGELFF
CDR3nt: TGCAGCGCCGGACCCACAGGTGACGCGAACACCGGGGAGCTGTTTTTT

v_gene: TRBV28
abundance: few
j_gene: TRBJ2-3
d_gene: TRBD2
len: 17
CDR3aa: CASSPSRGLAGGDTQYF
CDR3nt: TGTGCCAGCAGTCCCTCGAGGGGACTAGCGGGAGGAGATACGCAGTATTTT

v_gene: TRBV28
abundance: many
j_gene: TRBJ2-7
d_gene: TRBD2
len: 12
CDR3aa: CASKLSGSEQYF
CDR3nt: TGTGCCAGCAAATTGAGCGGGAGCGAGCAGTACTTC

v_gene: TRBV5-1
abundance: many
j_gene: TRBJ1-2
d_gene: TRBD1
len: 13
CDR3aa: CASSRDRAYGYTF
CDR3nt: TGCGCCAGCAGTCGAGACAGGGCTTATGGCTACACCTTC

v_gene: TRBV12-3/TRBV12-4
abundance: many
j_gene: TRBJ2-1
d_gene: -
len: 14
CDR3aa: CASSYGLEQNEQFF
CDR3nt: TGTGCCAGCAGCTACGGGCTGGAACAAAATGAGCAGTTCTTC

v_gene: TRBV20-1
abundance: many
j_gene: TRBJ1-2
d_gene: -
len: 12
CDR3aa: CSASPVNYGYTF
CDR3nt: TGCAGTGCTAGTCCGGTAAACTATGGCTACACCTTC

v_gene: TRBV11-3
abundance: few
j_gene: TRBJ2-2
d_gene: -
len: 13
CDR3aa: CASSLAVSGELFF
CDR3nt: TGTGCCAGCAGCTTAGCAGTATCCGGGGAGCTGTTTTTT

v_gene: TRBV7-9
abundance: -
j_gene: TRBJ2-2
d_gene: TRBD2
len: 16
CDR3aa: CASSAGTSGSTGELFF
CDR3nt: TGTGCCAGCAGCGCAGGGACTAGCGGGTCCACCGGGGAGCTGTTTTTT

v_gene: TRBV20-1
abundance: many
j_gene: TRBJ2-4
d_gene: TRBD2
len: 13
CDR3aa: CSAKPGLGTIQYF
CDR3nt: TGCAGTGCTAAACCGGGACTAGGGACCATTCAGTACTTC